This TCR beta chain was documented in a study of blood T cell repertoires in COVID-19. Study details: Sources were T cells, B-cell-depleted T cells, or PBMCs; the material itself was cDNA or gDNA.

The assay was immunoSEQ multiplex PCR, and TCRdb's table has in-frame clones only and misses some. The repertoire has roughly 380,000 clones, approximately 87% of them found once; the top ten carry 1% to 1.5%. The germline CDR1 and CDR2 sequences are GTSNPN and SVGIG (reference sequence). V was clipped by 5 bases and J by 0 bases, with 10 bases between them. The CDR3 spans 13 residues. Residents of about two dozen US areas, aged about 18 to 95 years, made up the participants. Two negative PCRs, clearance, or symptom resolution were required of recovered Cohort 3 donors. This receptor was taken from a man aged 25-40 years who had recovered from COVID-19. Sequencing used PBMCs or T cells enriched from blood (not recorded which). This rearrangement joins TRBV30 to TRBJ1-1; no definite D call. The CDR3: CAWWESMNTEAFF. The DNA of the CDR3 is TGTGCCTGGTGGGAGAGCATGAACACTGAAGCTTTCTTT.